The sequence of this T cell receptor (beta chain) was determined in a study of blood T cells in healthy people across ages. V lost 0 bases, J lost 4 bases, and 10 bases lay in between. The CDR3 has 14 amino acids. The germline gives CDR1 SGDLS, CDR2 YYNGEE. Many counts were recorded for this clonotype. A second PCR, run for about 7 to 11 cycles, used a sample-barcoded 5' primer plus a J-beta primer mix. Using its own MiXCR run on the 5' RACE reads, TCRdb lists one record per CDR3 protein. This table has approximately 900,000 distinct CDR3 sequences, roughly 29% appearing once. Isolation yielded PBMCs, at least 7 million per sample, in every case. These sequences were also reported in another study, on T cells of mothers and their children.

This receptor was taken from a woman in her thirties or forties in good health. The chain is built from TRBV9 and TRBJ1-2; no definite D call. Specimen: blood. The CDR3 spells CASSVDAGGYGYTF. The CDR3 region has the DNA TGTGCCAGCAGCGTAGACGCAGGAGGCTATGGCTACACCTTC.